This TCR beta chain was captured by sequencing in a study of CD8 T cells in ankylosing spondylitis. Findings and caveats of the study: Earlier reports found some motif variants in synovial fluid and blood in reactive arthritis.

Details on this clonotype: What it recognizes is unknown.

Quantitative 5'-RACE was performed with molecular barcodes, and it yielded the TCR beta libraries. TCRdb reprocessed the 5' RACE reads via MiXCR and lists one record per CDR3 protein. Among a few hundred thousand distinct CDR3 sequences listed, about a fifth were seen once. Germline V gene data show CDR1 as MNHEY and CDR2 as SVGAGI. CDR3 size: 11 residues. V lost 7 bases to trimming and J lost 3 bases, with 7 bases between them. The clonotype originates from a female donor with ankylosing spondylitis or in good health (not recorded which). The V and J genes are TRBV6-5 and TRBJ2-7; D gene ambiguous. The sequenced sample was blood, either unsorted or a sorted T cell fraction (not recorded which). CDR3 protein: CASNNHYEQYF. The CDR3 nucleotides are TGTGCCAGCAACAACCACTACGAGCAGTACTTC.